Detailed here is one T cell receptor (beta chain). This sample is drawn from a study of blood T cell repertoires in COVID-19. About the study: T cells, B-cell-depleted T cells, or PBMCs provided the cDNA or gDNA that served as material.

The table came from immunoSEQ multiplex PCR; TCRdb's copy has only in-frame clones and leaves some out. This table holds some 260,000 clones, roughly 90% found once. Between the trimmed V and J ends, which lost 10 bases and 5 bases, there was a span of 17 bases. Germline V gene data show CDR1 as MNHEY and CDR2 as SVGAGI. CDR3 size: 13 residues. Specimen: PBMCs or T cells enriched from blood (not recorded which). The clonotype was recovered from a man aged 35 to 55 who had recovered from COVID-19. This chain uses TRBV6-5 with TRBJ2-5; the D gene is possibly TRBD1 (5 bases). This CDR3 reads CATTWGRWETQYF. The CDR3, as DNA: TGTGCCACTACTTGGGGCCGATGGGAGACCCAGTACTTC.